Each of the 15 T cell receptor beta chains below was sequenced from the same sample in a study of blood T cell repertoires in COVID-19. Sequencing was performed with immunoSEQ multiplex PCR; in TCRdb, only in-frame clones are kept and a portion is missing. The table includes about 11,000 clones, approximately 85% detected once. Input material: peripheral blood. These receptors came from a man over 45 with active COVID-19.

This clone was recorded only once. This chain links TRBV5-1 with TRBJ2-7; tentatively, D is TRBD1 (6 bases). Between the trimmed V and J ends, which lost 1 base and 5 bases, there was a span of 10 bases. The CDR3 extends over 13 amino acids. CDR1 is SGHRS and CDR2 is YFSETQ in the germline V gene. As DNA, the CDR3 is TGCGCCAGCAGCTTGAATAGGGGGAACGAGCAGTACTTC. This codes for CASSLNRGNEQYF. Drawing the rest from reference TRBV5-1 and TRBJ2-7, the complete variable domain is KAGVTQTPRYLIKTRGQQVTLSCSPISGHRSVSWYQQTPGQGLQFLFEYFSETQRNKGNFPGRFSGRQFSNSRSEMNVSTLELGDSALYLCASSLNRGNEQYFGPGTRLTVT.

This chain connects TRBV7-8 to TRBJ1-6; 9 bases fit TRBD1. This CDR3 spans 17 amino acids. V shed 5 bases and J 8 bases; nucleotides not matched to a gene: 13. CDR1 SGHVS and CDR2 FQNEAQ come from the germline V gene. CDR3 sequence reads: CASSPEGDRDYHSPLHF. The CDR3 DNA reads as TGTGCCAGCAGCCCAGAGGGGGACAGGGATTATCATTCACCCCTCCACTTT.

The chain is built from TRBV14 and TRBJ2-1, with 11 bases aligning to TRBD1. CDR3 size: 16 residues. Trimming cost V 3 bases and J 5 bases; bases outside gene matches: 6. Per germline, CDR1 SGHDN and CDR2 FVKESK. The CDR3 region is CASSHHPGQGDNEQFF. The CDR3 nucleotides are TGTGCCAGCAGCCACCATCCGGGACAGGGGGACAATGAGCAGTTCTTC.

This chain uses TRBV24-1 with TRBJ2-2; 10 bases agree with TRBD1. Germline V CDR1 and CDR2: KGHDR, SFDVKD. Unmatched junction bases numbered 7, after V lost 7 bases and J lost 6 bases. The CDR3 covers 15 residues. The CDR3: CATSPGTGDSGELFF. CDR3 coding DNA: TGTGCCACCAGCCCCGGGACAGGGGATTCCGGGGAGCTGTTTTTT.

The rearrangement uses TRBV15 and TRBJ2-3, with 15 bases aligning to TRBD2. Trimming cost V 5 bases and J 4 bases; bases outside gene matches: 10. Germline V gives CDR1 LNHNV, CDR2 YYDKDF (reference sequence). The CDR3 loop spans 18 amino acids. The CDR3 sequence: CATSYLGLAGGSADTQYF. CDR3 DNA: TGTGCCACCAGCTACCTCGGACTAGCGGGAGGGAGTGCAGATACGCAGTATTTT.

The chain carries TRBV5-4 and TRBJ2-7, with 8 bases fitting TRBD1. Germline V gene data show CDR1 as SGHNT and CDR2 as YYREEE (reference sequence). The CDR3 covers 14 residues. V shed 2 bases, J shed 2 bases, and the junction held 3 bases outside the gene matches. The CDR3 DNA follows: TGTGCCAGCAGCTTAGGGACAGGCACCTACGAGCAGTACTTC. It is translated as CASSLGTGTYEQYF.

CDR3 sequence: CSVEAQDRGQGQPQHF. For the CDR3, the DNA is TGCAGCGTTGAAGCTCAGGACAGGGGGCAGGGTCAGCCCCAGCATTTT. The chain carries TRBV29-1 and TRBJ1-5; 11 bases fit TRBD1. V shed 1 base, J shed 6 bases, and the junction held 8 bases outside the gene matches. This CDR3 spans 16 amino acids. Germline assignment: CDR1 SQVTM and CDR2 ANQGSEA.

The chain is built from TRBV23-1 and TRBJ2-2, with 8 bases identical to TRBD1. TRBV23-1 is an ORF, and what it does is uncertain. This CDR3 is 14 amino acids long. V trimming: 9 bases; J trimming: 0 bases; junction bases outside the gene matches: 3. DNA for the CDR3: TGCGCCAGTGAACAGGGGGCGAACACCGGGGAGCTGTTTTTT. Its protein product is CASEQGANTGELFF.

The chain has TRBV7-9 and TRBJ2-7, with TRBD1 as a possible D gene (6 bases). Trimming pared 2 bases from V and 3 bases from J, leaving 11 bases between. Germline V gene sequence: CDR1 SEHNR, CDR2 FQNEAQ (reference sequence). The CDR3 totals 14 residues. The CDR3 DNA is TGTGCCAGCAGCTTACCTCAGGGGCGCTACGAGCAGTACTTC. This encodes CASSLPQGRYEQYF.

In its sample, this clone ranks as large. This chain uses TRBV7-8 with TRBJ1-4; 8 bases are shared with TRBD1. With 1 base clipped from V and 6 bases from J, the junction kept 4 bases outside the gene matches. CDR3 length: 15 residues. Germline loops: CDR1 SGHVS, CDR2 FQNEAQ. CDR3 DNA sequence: TGTGCCAGCAGCTTAGTCGCAGGGGGCTATGAAAAACTGTTTTTT. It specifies CASSLVAGGYEKLFF.

This CDR3 reads CASSQEGTSGSSDTQYF. The CDR3 coding sequence is TGCGCCAGCAGCCAAGAGGGTACTAGCGGGAGCTCAGATACGCAGTATTTT. J is TRBJ2-3 and V is TRBV4-1; 11 positions agree with TRBD2. The germline gives CDR1 MGHRA, CDR2 YSYEKL. This CDR3 comprises 17 residues. V shed 0 bases and J 4 bases; nucleotides not matched to a gene: 6.

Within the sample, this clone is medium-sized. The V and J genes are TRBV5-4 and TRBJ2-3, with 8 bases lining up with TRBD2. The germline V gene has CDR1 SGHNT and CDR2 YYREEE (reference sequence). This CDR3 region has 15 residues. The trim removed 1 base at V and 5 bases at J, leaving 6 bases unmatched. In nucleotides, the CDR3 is TGTGCCAGCAGCTTGACAAGCGGGAGAATAGATACGCAGTATTTT. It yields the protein CASSLTSGRIDTQYF.

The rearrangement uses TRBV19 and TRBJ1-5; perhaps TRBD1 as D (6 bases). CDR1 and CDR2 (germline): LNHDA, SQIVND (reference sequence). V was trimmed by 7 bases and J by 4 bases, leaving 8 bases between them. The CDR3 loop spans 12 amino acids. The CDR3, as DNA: TGTGCCAGTACTACAGGGAATCAGCCCCAGCATTTT. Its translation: CASTTGNQPQHF.

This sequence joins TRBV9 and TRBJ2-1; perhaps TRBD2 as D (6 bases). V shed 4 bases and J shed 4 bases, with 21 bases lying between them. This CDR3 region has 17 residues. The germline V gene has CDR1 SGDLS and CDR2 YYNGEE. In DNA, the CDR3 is TGTGCCAGCAGCCCATCTCAAGCGGGCACGGTATACAATGAGCAGTTCTTC. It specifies CASSPSQAGTVYNEQFF.

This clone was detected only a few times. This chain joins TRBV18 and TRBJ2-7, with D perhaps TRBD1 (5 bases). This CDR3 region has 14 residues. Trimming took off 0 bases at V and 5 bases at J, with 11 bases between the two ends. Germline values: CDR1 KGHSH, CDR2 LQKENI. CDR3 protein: CASSPPLRADEQYF. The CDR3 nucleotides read TGTGCCAGCTCACCACCGCTCAGGGCCGACGAGCAGTACTTC.